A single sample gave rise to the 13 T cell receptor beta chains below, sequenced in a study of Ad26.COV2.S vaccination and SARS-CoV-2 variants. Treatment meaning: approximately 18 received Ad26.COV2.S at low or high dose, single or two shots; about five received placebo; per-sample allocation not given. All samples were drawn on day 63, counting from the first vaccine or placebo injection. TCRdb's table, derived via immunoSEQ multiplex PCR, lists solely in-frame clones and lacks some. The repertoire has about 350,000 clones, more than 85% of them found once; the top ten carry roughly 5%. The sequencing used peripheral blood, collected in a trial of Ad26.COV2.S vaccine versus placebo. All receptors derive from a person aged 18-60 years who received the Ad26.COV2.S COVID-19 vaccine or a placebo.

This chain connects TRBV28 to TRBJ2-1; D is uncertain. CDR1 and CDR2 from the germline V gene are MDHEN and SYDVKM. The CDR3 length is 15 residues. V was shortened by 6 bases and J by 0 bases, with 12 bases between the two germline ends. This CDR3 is CASRTRRSSYNEQFF. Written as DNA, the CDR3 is TGTGCCAGCAGGACCAGGCGGAGCTCCTACAATGAGCAGTTCTTC.

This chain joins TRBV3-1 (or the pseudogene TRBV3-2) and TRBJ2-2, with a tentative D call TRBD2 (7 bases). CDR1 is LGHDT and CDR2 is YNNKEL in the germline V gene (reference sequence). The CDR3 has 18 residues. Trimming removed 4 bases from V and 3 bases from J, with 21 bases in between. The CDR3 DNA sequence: TGTGCCAGCAGCCCAGAAGGGAAGGGGGGGCTCGACACCGGGGAGCTGTTTTTT. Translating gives CASSPEGKGGLDTGELFF.

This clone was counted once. CDR3 in amino acids: CASSQSGTVLGNTIYF. In DNA form, the CDR3 reads TGTGCCAGCAGCCAATCGGGGACTGTTCTCGGAAACACCATATATTTT. The J gene is TRBJ1-3, the V gene TRBV16; weak D call: TRBD1 (5 bases). This CDR3 has 16 residues. Looked up from germline, CDR1 is KGHSY and CDR2 is FQNENV. Trimming removed 0 bases from V and 4 bases from J, with 13 bases in between. Combining the CDR3 with reference TRBV16 and TRBJ1-3 gives the whole variable domain GEEVAQTPKHLVRGEGQKAKLYCAPIKGHSYVFWYQQVLKNEFKFLISFQNENVFDETGMPKERFSAKCLPNSPCSLEIQATKLEDSAVYFCASSQSGTVLGNTIYFGEGSWLTVV.

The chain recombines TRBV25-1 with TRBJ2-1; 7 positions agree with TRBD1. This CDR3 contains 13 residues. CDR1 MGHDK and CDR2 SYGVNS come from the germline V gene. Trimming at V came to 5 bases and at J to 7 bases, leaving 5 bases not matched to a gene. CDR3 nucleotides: TGTGCCAGCAGTCCGACAGGGTTGAATGAGCAGTTCTTC. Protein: CASSPTGLNEQFF. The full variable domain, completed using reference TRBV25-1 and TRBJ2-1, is EADIYQTPRYLVIGTGKKITLECSQTMGHDKMYWYQQDPGMELHLIHYSYGVNSTEKGDLSSESTVSRIRTEHFPLTLESARPSHTSQYLCASSPTGLNEQFFGPGTRLTVL.

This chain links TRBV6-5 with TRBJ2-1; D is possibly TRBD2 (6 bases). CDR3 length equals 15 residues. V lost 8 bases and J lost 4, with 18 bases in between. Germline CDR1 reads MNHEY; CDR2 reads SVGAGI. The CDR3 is CASCRGTSVYNEQFF. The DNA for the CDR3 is TGTGCCAGCTGCCGGGGGACCTCGGTATACAATGAGCAGTTCTTC.

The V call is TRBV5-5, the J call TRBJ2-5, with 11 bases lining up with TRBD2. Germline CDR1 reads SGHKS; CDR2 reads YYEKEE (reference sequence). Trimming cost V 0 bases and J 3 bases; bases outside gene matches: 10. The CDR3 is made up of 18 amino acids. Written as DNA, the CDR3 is TGTGCCAGCAGCTTGGGACTAGCGGGACGTGGGGGTAAAGAGACCCAGTACTTC. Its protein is CASSLGLAGRGGKETQYF.

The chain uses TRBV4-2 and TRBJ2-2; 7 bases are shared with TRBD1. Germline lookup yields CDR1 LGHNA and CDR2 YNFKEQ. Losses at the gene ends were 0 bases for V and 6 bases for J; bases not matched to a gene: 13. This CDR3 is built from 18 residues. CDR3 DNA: TGTGCCAGCAGCCAAGATAAGAGGGGGCTGGTAAACCCCGGGGAGCTGTTTTTT. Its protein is CASSQDKRGLVNPGELFF.

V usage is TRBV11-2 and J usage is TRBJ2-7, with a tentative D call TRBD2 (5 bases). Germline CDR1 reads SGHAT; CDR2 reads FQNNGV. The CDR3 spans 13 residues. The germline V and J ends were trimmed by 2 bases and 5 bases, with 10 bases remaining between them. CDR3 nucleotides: TGTGCCAGCAGCTTAAATGAGGAGGACGAGCAGTACTTC. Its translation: CASSLNEEDEQYF.

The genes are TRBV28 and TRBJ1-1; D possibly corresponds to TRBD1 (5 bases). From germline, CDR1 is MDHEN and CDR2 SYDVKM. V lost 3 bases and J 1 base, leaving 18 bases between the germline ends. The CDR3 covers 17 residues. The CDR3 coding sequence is TGTGCCAGCAGTTTTGGTGCGAGGGGTGGGGGGAACACTGAAGCTTTCTTT. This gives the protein CASSFGARGGGNTEAFF.

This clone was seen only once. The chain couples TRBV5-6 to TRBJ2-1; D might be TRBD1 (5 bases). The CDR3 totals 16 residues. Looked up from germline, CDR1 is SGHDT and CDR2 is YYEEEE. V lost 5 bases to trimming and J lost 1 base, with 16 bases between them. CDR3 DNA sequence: TGTGCCAGCAGGCCAACGACAGAGGATTCCTACAATGAGCAGTTCTTC. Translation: CASRPTTEDSYNEQFF.

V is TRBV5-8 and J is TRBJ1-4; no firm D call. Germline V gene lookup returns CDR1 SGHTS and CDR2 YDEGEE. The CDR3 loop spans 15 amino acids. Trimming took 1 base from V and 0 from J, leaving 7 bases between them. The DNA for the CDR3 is TGTGCCAGCAGCTTGATGGGAGCAACTAATGAAAAACTGTTTTTT. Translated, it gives CASSLMGATNEKLFF.

The CDR3 protein is CAWGKTGITLETQYF. For the CDR3, the DNA is TGTGCCTGGGGGAAAACAGGGATTACTTTGGAGACCCAGTACTTC. This chain links TRBV30 with TRBJ2-5; D may be TRBD1 (6 bases). The CDR3 is 15 residues long. V lost 5 bases, J lost 5 bases, and 21 bases lay in between. In germline, CDR1 is GTSNPN, CDR2 SVGIG (reference sequence).

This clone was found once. CDR3 protein: CASNSGGHYNEQFF. DNA for the CDR3: TGTGCCAGCAACTCCGGGGGTCACTACAATGAGCAGTTCTTC. This chain joins TRBV7-2 and TRBJ2-1, with a tentative D call TRBD2 (6 bases). The CDR3 sequence is 14 residues long. The germline gives CDR1 SGHTA, CDR2 FQGNSA. V was pared by 7 bases and J by 3 bases, with 13 bases between.